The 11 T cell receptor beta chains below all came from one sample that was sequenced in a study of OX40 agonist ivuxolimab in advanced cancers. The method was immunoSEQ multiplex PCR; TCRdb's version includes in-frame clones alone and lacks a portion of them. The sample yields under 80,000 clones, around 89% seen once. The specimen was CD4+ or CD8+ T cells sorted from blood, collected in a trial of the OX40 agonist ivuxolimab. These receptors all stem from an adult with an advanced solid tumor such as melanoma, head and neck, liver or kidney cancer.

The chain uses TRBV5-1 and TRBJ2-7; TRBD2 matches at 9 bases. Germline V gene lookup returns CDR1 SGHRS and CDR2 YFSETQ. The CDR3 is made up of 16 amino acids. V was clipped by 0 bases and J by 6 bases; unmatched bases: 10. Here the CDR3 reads CASSLAAAGGRGEQYF. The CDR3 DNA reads TGCGCCAGCAGCTTGGCAGCGGCGGGAGGGCGGGGCGAGCAGTACTTC.

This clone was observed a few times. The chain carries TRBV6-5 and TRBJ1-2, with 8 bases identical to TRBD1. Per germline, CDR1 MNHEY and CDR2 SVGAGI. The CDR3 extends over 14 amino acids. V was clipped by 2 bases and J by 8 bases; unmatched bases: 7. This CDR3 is CASSYLQGAGGYTF. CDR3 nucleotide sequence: TGTGCCAGCAGTTACCTCCAGGGGGCGGGCGGCTACACCTTC.

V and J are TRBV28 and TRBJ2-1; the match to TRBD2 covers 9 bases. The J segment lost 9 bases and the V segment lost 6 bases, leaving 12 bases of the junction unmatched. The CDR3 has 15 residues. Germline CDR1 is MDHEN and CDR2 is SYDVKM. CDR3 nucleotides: TGTGCCAGCAGAAGGGAGCTAGCGGGGTATTCTGAGCAGTTCTTC. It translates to CASRRELAGYSEQFF.

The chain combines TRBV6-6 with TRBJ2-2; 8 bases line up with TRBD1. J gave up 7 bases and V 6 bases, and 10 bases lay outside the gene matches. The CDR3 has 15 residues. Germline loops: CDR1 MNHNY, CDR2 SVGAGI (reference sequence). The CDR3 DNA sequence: TGTGCCAGCAGACCCTGGACAGGGACGAACGGGGAGCTGTTTTTT. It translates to CASRPWTGTNGELFF.

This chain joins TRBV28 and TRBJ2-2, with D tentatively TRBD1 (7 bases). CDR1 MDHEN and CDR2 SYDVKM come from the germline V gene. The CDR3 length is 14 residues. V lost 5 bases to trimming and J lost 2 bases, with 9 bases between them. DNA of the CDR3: TGTGCCAGCAGTCAGGGGGGCAACACCGGGGAGCTGTTTTTT. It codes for CASSQGGNTGELFF.

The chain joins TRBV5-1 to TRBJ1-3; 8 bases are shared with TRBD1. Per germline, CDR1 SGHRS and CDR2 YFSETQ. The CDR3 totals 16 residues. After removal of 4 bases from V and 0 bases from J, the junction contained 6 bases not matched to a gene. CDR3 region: CASSPDRATSGNTIYF. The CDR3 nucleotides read TGCGCCAGCAGCCCGGACAGGGCGACCTCTGGAAACACCATATATTTT.

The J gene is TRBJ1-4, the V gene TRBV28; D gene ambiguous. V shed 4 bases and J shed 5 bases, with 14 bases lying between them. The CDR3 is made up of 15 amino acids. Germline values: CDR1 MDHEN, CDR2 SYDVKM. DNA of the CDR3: TGTGCCAGCAGTTCCCCCCTAGAAACCAATGAAAAACTGTTTTTT. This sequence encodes CASSSPLETNEKLFF.

For the CDR3, the DNA is TGTGCCAGCGAAGACAGGGCTGGAAACACCATATATTTT. Encoded protein: CASEDRAGNTIYF. V is TRBV19 and J is TRBJ1-3; TRBD1 aligns across 7 bases. CDR3 length: 13 amino acids. The ends lost 9 bases at V and 2 bases at J; junction bases unmatched: 4. In germline, CDR1 is LNHDA, CDR2 SQIVND (reference sequence). The complete variable domain, with remaining parts taken from reference TRBV19 and TRBJ1-3, reads DGGITQSPKYLFRKEGQNVTLSCEQNLNHDAMYWYRQDPGQGLRLIYYSQIVNDFQKGDIAEGYSVSREKKESFPLTVTSAQKNPTAFYLCASEDRAGNTIYFGEGSWLTVV.

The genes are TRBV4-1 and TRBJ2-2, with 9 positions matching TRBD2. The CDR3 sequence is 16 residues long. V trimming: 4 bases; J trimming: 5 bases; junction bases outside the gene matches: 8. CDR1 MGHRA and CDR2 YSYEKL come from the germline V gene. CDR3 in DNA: TGCGCCAGCAGCCTATTAGCGGGAGCGGTTACCGGGGAGCTGTTTTTT. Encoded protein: CASSLLAGAVTGELFF.

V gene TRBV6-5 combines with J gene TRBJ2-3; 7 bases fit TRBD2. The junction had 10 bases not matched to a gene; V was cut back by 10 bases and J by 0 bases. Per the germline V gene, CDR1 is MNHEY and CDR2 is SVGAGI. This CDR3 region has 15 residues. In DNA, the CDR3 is TGTGCCACCAGGCGGGAGTACTCTAGCACAGATACGCAGTATTTT. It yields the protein CATRREYSSTDTQYF.

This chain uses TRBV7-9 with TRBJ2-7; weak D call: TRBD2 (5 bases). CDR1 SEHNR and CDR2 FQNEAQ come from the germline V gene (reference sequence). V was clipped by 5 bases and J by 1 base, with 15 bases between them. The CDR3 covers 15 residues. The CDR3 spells CASSGLAGVSYEQYF. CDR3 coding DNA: TGTGCCAGCAGCGGTTTGGCGGGCGTTTCCTACGAGCAGTACTTC.